The following is a TCR beta chain sequence with its context. No antigen is known for it. No base quality information exists; no much larger clone differs at one position. Sample time point, as interpreted from the label and publication: 20 to 25 months on ibrutinib. For TCR beta library preparation, 2 to 2.5 micrograms of genomic DNA were isolated from cryopreserved PBMCs. Longitudinal blood samples from CLL patients receiving ibrutinib monotherapy were subjected to high-throughput TCR beta sequencing. The patients were enrolled in a single-center, open-label phase 2 trial of ibrutinib monotherapy. The data stem from a study of cytotoxic CD8 clonotypes in ibrutinib-treated CLL (dated by TCRdb to about 2021). Notes on the research overall: The cohort was composed of ten to eleven relapsed/refractory and about 15 treatment-naive patients; IGHV unmutated status was identified in around 17 patients. Responses were partial in roughly 24 patients and complete in 2; after median approximately 69 months follow-up, approximately 15 stayed in remission and around 12 progressed. Response samples were taken after a median of 12 months on treatment, ranging from about 6 to 40 months. Samples averaged 255,043 productive templates and around 91,000 productive rearrangements. Of the 90 or so participants in the trial, 25 to 30 had longitudinal samples available. Cryopreserved peripheral blood mononuclear cells were collected at three points: before therapy, at response, and at either sustained remission or disease progression. Every sample from remission and from progressive disease was obtained while the patients were still on ibrutinib. What the work shows at the level of the full study, not this receptor alone: Public clonotypes were rare and either contracted or stayed stable during treatment, and the rise in clonality at ibrutinib response reflected the expansion of private clonotypes. Sampling times were not matched between patients in sustained remission and patients whose disease was progressing, and lymph node repertoires were not examined. Baseline clonality was found to be higher than that of age-matched healthy donors and was strongly correlated with circulating CD8+ T-cell counts. Clonality rose at ibrutinib response, remained stable during sustained remission, and dropped back toward baseline at progression.

A MiSeq instrument was used for deep resolution sequencing, which targeted depths ranging from 1 in 1 million up to 1 in 200,000 T cells, with coverage averaging 10x for each clonotype. TCR beta libraries were generated with the immunoSEQ hsTCRB Kit. The paper's processing steps were these. The data were analyzed with ImmunoSEQ Analyzer and ImmunoSEQ Data Assistant, and V, D and J gene assignments followed IMGT definitions. Clonality, with values ranging from 0 to 1, was calculated as one minus the normalized Shannon entropy of productive rearrangement frequencies. Public clonotype analysis was restricted to overrepresented clonotypes comprising at least 0.05% of each patient's repertoire. Repertoires from thirteen age-matched healthy donors in immuneACCESS were used as clonality controls. Held by TCRdb, this immuneACCESS table contains in-frame sequences only and omits some clones. Under half of the omission traces to an unresolved V gene where checked; the cause of the rest is unknown. From that table come the V and J calls and clone size; the DNA was used to work out D and trimming. This sample comprises more than 150,000 clones, approximately 72% of them detected only once. The ten largest clones capture over 10% of the sample.

The CDR3 sequence holds 12 residues, the cysteine and phenylalanine included. Only the CDR3 part of the read is kept: 36 bases, read in frame from the first base. From a lookup of the germline V gene (reference sequence), CDR1 and CDR2 are MNHNY and SVGAGI. The germline ends are 6 bases apart after V is trimmed by 2 bases and J by 5 bases. The rearranged segments are TRBV6-6 and TRBJ1-1, with the identity of the D gene unclear. The sample consisted of PBMCs, taken after 24 months of ibrutinib treatment. This receptor was obtained from a human donor with chronic lymphocytic leukemia. The CDR3 region: CASSYIATEAFF. The DNA is TGTGCCAGCAGTTACATCGCTACTGAAGCTTTCTTT.